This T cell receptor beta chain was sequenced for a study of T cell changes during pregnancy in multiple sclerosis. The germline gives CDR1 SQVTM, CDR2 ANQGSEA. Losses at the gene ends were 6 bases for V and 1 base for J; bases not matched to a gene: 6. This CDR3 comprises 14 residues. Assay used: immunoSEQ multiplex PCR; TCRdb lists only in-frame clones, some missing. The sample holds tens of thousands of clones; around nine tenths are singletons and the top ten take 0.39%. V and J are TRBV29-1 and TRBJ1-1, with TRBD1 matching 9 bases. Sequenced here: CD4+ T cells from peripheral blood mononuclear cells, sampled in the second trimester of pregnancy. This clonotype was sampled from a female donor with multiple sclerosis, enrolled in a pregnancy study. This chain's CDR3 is CSVALTGGNTEAFF. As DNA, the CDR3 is TGCAGCGTGGCCCTGACAGGGGGGAACACTGAAGCTTTCTTT.